This is a list of T cell receptor beta chains from one sample in a study of early T cells in non-severe SARS-CoV-2 infection. One entry per CDR3 protein results from TCRdb running MiXCR on the 5' RACE reads. Found here are some 96,000 distinct CDR3 sequences, 8% to 13% of them singletons; the top ten hold around 4.7%. Sequences were derived from whole blood, sampled at baseline. All receptors come from an adult who was a healthcare worker with PCR-confirmed SARS-CoV-2 infection or an uninfected control (not recorded which). CDR3s include the opening cysteine and the closing phenylalanine or tryptophan. Each record gives: CDR3 protein, CDR3 DNA, J gene, D gene, clone size, V gene. D genes are given only for firm matches. The listing skips clone size in some rows; elsewhere it reads once, few, many or a size class.

CASSVAVAQPQHF,TGTGCCAGCAGCGTCGCGGTAGCCCAGCCCCAGCATTTT,TRBJ1-5,-,many,TRBV7-9
CASRGTGEGNEQFF,TGTGCCAGCAGAGGAACGGGAGAAGGCAATGAGCAGTTCTTC,TRBJ2-1,-,-,TRBV6-2/TRBV6-3
CASSSYMTGVPEAFF,TGTGCCAGCAGCTCGTACATGACAGGGGTGCCCGAAGCTTTCTTT,TRBJ1-1,TRBD1,many,TRBV7-2
CASSSSPVAVFLDTQYF,TGTGCCAGCAGTTCCTCCCCGGTCGCGGTTTTCTTGGATACGCAGTATTTT,TRBJ2-3,-,few,TRBV6-2/TRBV6-3
CSVEDVGSGGYEQYF,TGCAGCGTTGAAGATGTGGGTAGCGGGGGATACGAGCAGTACTTC,TRBJ2-7,TRBD2,-,TRBV29-1
CASSSRTGKETQYF,TGTGCCAGCAGCTCTAGGACAGGGAAAGAGACCCAGTACTTC,TRBJ2-5,TRBD1,-,TRBV7-3
CASSVPGATGDTQYF,TGCGCCAGCAGCGTCCCAGGGGCGACAGGAGATACGCAGTATTTT,TRBJ2-3,-,-,TRBV5-1
CASSRATDTQYF,TGTGCCAGCAGCCGAGCCACAGATACGCAGTATTTT,TRBJ2-3,-,-,TRBV3-1
CASSQGRHYGYTF,TGCGCCAGCAGCCAAGGCAGACACTATGGCTACACCTTC,TRBJ1-2,-,few,TRBV4-3
CASSPGSSTDTQYF,TGTGCCAGCAGTCCGGGGTCTAGCACAGATACGCAGTATTTT,TRBJ2-3,-,-,TRBV2
CASTCEYEQYF,TGTGCCAGCACCTGTGAGTACGAGCAGTACTTC,TRBJ2-7,-,many,TRBV7-6
CASSTQDTPPYEQYF,TGTGCCAGCAGCACGCAGGACACCCCGCCCTACGAGCAGTACTTC,TRBJ2-7,-,few,TRBV6-2/TRBV6-3
CASSQYPGELFF,TGTGCCAGCAGCCAATACCCCGGGGAGCTGTTTTTT,TRBJ2-2,-,-,TRBV3-1
CASSSGTSGPQETQYF,TGCGCCAGCAGCAGTGGGACTAGCGGGCCCCAAGAGACCCAGTACTTC,TRBJ2-5,TRBD2,few,TRBV5-1
CASSQPGIGNTIYF,TGTGCCAGCAGCCAACCAGGGATTGGAAACACCATATATTTT,TRBJ1-3,-,many,TRBV3-1
CSALNLAGGSYNEQFF,TGCAGTGCATTAAACTTAGCGGGAGGATCCTACAATGAGCAGTTCTTC,TRBJ2-1,TRBD2,-,TRBV20-1
CASSLRGGQNYGYTF,TGTGCCAGCAGCCTGCGAGGGGGGCAAAACTATGGCTACACCTTC,TRBJ1-2,-,-,TRBV3-1
CSSRTAVRGLEAFF,TGCAGCTCTCGAACAGCCGTGAGGGGGCTTGAAGCTTTCTTT,TRBJ1-1,TRBD1,many,TRBV29-1
CAWSVLAGVNYEQFF,TGTGCCTGGAGTGTACTAGCGGGAGTAAACTATGAGCAGTTCTTC,TRBJ2-1,TRBD2,few,TRBV30
CASSYGRNTEAFF,TGTGCCAGCAGTTACGGGCGGAACACTGAAGCTTTCTTT,TRBJ1-1,-,many,TRBV6-5
CASSPGEFSGNTIYF,TGTGCCAGCTCACCAGGCGAATTCTCTGGAAACACCATATATTTT,TRBJ1-3,-,-,TRBV18
CATSDAGTGRYEQYF,TGTGCCACCAGTGATGCCGGGACAGGGAGATACGAGCAGTACTTC,TRBJ2-7,TRBD1,many,TRBV24-1
CASSGTTVNTEAFF,TGCGCCAGCAGCGGCACGACAGTGAACACTGAAGCTTTCTTT,TRBJ1-1,-,many,TRBV5-1
CASNIQGRHYEQYF,TGTGCCAGCAACATACAGGGGCGCCACTACGAGCAGTACTTC,TRBJ2-7,TRBD1,many,TRBV12-3/TRBV12-4
CASLNNLNTEAFF,TGTGCCAGCCTCAACAACCTGAACACTGAAGCTTTCTTT,TRBJ1-1,-,-,TRBV2